The clone carrying this T cell receptor beta chain appeared once. Its antigen is undetermined. These data originate in a study of cytomegalovirus exposure and HLA in healthy donors. Researchers ran the PCR with 60 Vbeta and 13 Jbeta primers. Clones were read by immunoSEQ multiplex PCR, and TCRdb kept only the in-frame ones, dropping some. Of roughly 120,000 clones in the sample, roughly 85% were seen once. Nominally healthy donors provided the samples, though records likely missed some immune exposures. Study results and caveats: Fewer N-insertions (relative to the approximately 700-donor mean) were reportedly seen in an Asian-associated ancestry cluster in a later analysis. Most TCR beta V segments were productive about 87% or about 30% of the time in an earlier analysis. Per published accounts, TCR beta sequences correctly predicted the HLA-A and HLA-B alleles of most subjects.

The length of the CDR3 is 13 residues. CDR1 is SGHRS, CDR2 YFSETQ, per germline. Unmatched junction bases numbered 4, after V lost 4 bases and J lost 4 bases. The rearrangement uses TRBV5-1 and TRBJ1-2; 7 bases agree with TRBD1. The clonotype originates from a young man in good health and CMV-seropositive. Sequenced input: PBMCs. The CDR3, as DNA: TGCGCCAGCAGCCAGGGACAGTCCTATGGCTACACCTTC. This gives the protein CASSQGQSYGYTF. The full variable domain, rest sourced from reference TRBV5-1 and TRBJ1-2, is KAGVTQTPRYLIKTRGQQVTLSCSPISGHRSVSWYQQTPGQGLQFLFEYFSETQRNKGNFPGRFSGRQFSNSRSEMNVSTLELGDSALYLCASSQGQSYGYTFGSGTRLTVV.